This is a list of T cell receptor beta chains from one sample in a study of regulatory T cells in long-lasting Graves disease. TCRdb independently ran MiXCR on the multiplex PCR reads; one entry per CDR3 protein. Of some 460,000 distinct CDR3 sequences listed, roughly 15% were seen once; the top ten hold 9% to 15%. These data are also associated with another study on T cells in Graves' hyperthyroidism and ophthalmopathy.

Here the sequenced sample was peripheral blood mononuclear cells (PBMCs), taken at new diagnosis, from a patient treated with antithyroid drugs. These receptors all come from a man aged 35-49 years with Graves disease. CDR3s include the opening cysteine and the closing phenylalanine or tryptophan.

CDR3 protein: CASSRRGSGGSTDTQYF; V gene: TRBV6-1
CDR3 protein: CSASPTVASGNTIYF; V gene: TRBV20-1
CDR3 protein: CASSPGGLAGNNNEQFF; V gene: TRBV27
CDR3 protein: CASSLSGASYNSPLHF; V gene: TRBV7-2
CDR3 protein: CATSDPIPPGQGSTDTQYF; V gene: TRBV24-1
CDR3 protein: CASSARTSGQETQYF; V gene: TRBV11-1
CDR3 protein: CAISDLQGGYGYTF; V gene: TRBV10-3
CDR3 protein: CASSLKKYGYTF; V gene: TRBV28
CDR3 protein: CASSQTTGNREKLFF; V gene: TRBV3-1
CDR3 protein: CASSPTGTAHYGYTF; V gene: TRBV3-1
CDR3 protein: CASTDGGDWEGYTF; V gene: TRBV28
CDR3 protein: CAWSVGLPSNEQFF; V gene: TRBV30
CDR3 protein: CASMRGVGNQPQHF; V gene: TRBV2
CDR3 protein: CASSASGGEQYF; V gene: TRBV6-1
CDR3 protein: CASSSISDQTYEQYF; V gene: TRBV5-1
CDR3 protein: CSAIQTSGSLYEQFF; V gene: TRBV20-1
CDR3 protein: CSASGGGGNQPQHF; V gene: TRBV20-1
CDR3 protein: CASSQLGEDDTGELFF; V gene: TRBV3-1
CDR3 protein: CASSQRRDGAYEQYF; V gene: TRBV4-1
CDR3 protein: CATSDTMGLAGGNEQFF; V gene: TRBV24-1
CDR3 protein: CASSPKRAYSTDTQYF; V gene: TRBV18
CDR3 protein: CAWRGRAPYEQYF; V gene: TRBV30
CDR3 protein: CSAPPGTGDGLYEQYF; V gene: TRBV20-1
CDR3 protein: CASSLAGVDYEQYF; V gene: TRBV5-1
CDR3 protein: CASSQRTDTYEQYF; V gene: TRBV14
CDR3 protein: CASRRNRGVAEAFF; V gene: TRBV6-1
CDR3 protein: CASSNPGRGYNEQFF; V gene: TRBV19
CDR3 protein: CASSPPGFGTGDNEQFF; V gene: TRBV9
CDR3 protein: CASSVAPSGRTAYNEQFF; V gene: TRBV9
CDR3 protein: CASSVAGRINEQFF; V gene: TRBV25-1
CDR3 protein: CASSSTSASYEQYF; V gene: TRBV7-9
CDR3 protein: CATSDPGGTGDEQFF; V gene: TRBV24-1
CDR3 protein: CASERQGLYGYTF; V gene: TRBV28
CDR3 protein: CASSTDRVSEAFF; V gene: TRBV6-1
CDR3 protein: CSAARAGGANEKLFF; V gene: TRBV20-1
CDR3 protein: CAISELGDNSPLHF; V gene: TRBV10-3